The 15 T cell receptor beta chains in this list originate from one sample, sequenced in a study of T cells in localized non-small cell lung cancer. Assay used: immunoSEQ multiplex PCR; TCRdb lists only in-frame clones, some missing. The sample has tens of thousands of clones, 70% to 90% seen once. The sample was peripheral blood, taken before any cancer treatment. The receptor source for this set is a woman aged 35 to 70 with stage I squamous cell lung carcinoma.

The J gene is TRBJ1-5, the V gene TRBV6-5, with D tentatively TRBD1 (6 bases). Trimming left V 2 bases short and J 2 bases short, with 10 bases between. Germline V CDR1 and CDR2: MNHEY, SVGAGI. This CDR3 comprises 15 residues. The CDR3 region has the DNA TGTGCCAGCAGTTACGACCACAGGGGCAATCAGCCCCAGCATTTT. Translated: CASSYDHRGNQPQHF.

V and J are TRBV6-4 and TRBJ2-6; D is ambiguous. The V end was cut by 3 bases, the J end by 1 base, with 16 bases between. Germline V gene lookup returns CDR1 MRHNA and CDR2 SNTAGT. The CDR3 runs to 18 residues. As DNA, the CDR3 is TGTGCCAGCAGTGAACAGCCCTCTACTTTATCTGGGGCCAACGTCCTGACTTTC. Translation gives CASSEQPSTLSGANVLTF.

This clone was observed once. The chain has TRBV12-5 and TRBJ2-1; TRBD1 is a possible D gene (6 bases). This CDR3 is 16 amino acids long. Germline V lookup: CDR1 LGHNT, CDR2 FRNRAP. The V and J ends lost 4 bases and 5 bases respectively, with 18 bases between them. In DNA, the CDR3 is TGTGCTAGTGGTTCCTCTTCCAGGGGCCCTGACAATGAGCAGTTCTTC. This sequence encodes CASGSSSRGPDNEQFF.

The chain uses TRBV18 and TRBJ1-2, with 9 bases matching TRBD1. Per the germline V gene, CDR1 is KGHSH and CDR2 is LQKENI. This CDR3 is built from 16 residues. Trimming removed 5 bases from V and 2 bases from J; junction bases left unmatched: 9. In DNA, the CDR3 is TGTGCCAGCTCATCTTCATCGGGACAGGGAAACTATGGCTACACCTTC. It codes for CASSSSSGQGNYGYTF.

This chain uses TRBV9 with TRBJ1-6; no clear D. The germline V and J ends were trimmed by 5 bases and 10 bases, with 16 bases remaining between them. The CDR3 has 14 residues. Germline CDR1 reads SGDLS; CDR2 reads YYNGEE. CDR3 bases: TGTGCCAGCAGACCCGGAGATACCCCGTCACCCCTCCACTTT. This encodes CASRPGDTPSPLHF. The complete variable domain, with remaining parts taken from reference TRBV9 and TRBJ1-6, reads DSGVTQTPKHLITATGQRVTLRCSPRSGDLSVYWYQQSLDQGLQFLIQYYNGEERAKGNILERFSAQQFPDLHSELNLSSLELGDSALYFCASRPGDTPSPLHFGNGTRLTVT.

The gene calls are TRBV5-6 and TRBJ1-2; 9 positions match TRBD1. The length of the CDR3 is 14 residues. CDR1 and CDR2 (germline): SGHDT, YYEEEE. V lost 0 bases and J lost 5; bases outside the gene matches: 2. The CDR3 DNA reads TGTGCCAGCAGCTTGGACAGGGGGCGTTATGGCTACACCTTC. It codes for CASSLDRGRYGYTF. Full variable domain (outside the CDR3, taken from reference TRBV5-6 and TRBJ1-2): DAGVTQSPTHLIKTRGQQVTLRCSPKSGHDTVSWYQQALGQGPQFIFQYYEEEERQRGNFPDRFSGHQFPNYSSELNVNALLLGDSALYLCASSLDRGRYGYTFGSGTRLTVV.

This chain joins TRBV5-1 and TRBJ2-3, with 8 bases matching TRBD2. Losses at the gene ends were 0 bases for V and 3 bases for J; bases not matched to a gene: 6. CDR3 size: 16 residues. Germline V CDR1 and CDR2: SGHRS, YFSETQ. The CDR3 bases are TGCGCCAGCAGCTTGGTAGGGACTAGAGGTACAGATACGCAGTATTTT. This sequence encodes CASSLVGTRGTDTQYF.

The chain couples TRBV28 to TRBJ2-3, with 8 positions matching TRBD1. The V segment lost 6 bases and the J segment 8 bases; nucleotides outside the gene matches: 13. CDR3 length equals 15 residues. The V gene's germline CDR1 is MDHEN and CDR2 SYDVKM. The CDR3 reads CASRLDRALVGTQYF. CDR3 bases: TGTGCCAGCAGACTGGACAGGGCGCTAGTAGGTACGCAGTATTTT.

J is TRBJ2-1 and V is TRBV4-1; 8 nucleotides line up with TRBD1. The germline CDR1 and CDR2 sequences are MGHRA and YSYEKL. The V gene end was trimmed by 0 bases and the J gene end by 6 bases; junction bases not matched to a gene: 4. The CDR3 length is 15 residues. In DNA form, the CDR3 reads TGCGCCAGCAGCCAAGACAGGGGGCTCGGCAATGAGCAGTTCTTC. It translates to CASSQDRGLGNEQFF.

This clone was found once. In nucleotides, the CDR3 is TGTGCCAGTAGTACTTCTAGCGGGGGGGCCGTCGAGACCCAGTACTTC. This codes for CASSTSSGGAVETQYF. The rearrangement joins TRBV19 to TRBJ2-5, with 12 bases aligning to TRBD2. This CDR3 has 16 residues. CDR1 and CDR2 from the germline V gene are LNHDA and SQIVND (reference sequence). The V and J ends lost 4 bases and 5 bases, in that order; junction bases with no gene match: 8.

The gene calls are TRBV11-2 and TRBJ2-5, with D unresolved. This CDR3 region has 12 residues. Between the trimmed V and J ends, which lost 5 bases and 4 bases, there was a span of 8 bases. The germline gives CDR1 SGHAT, CDR2 FQNNGV. The CDR3 nucleotides are TGTGCCAGCAGCCTACCAGGAGAGACCCAGTACTTC. Translating it yields CASSLPGETQYF.

The V gene is TRBV6-6, the J gene TRBJ1-2, with a tentative D call TRBD1 (6 bases). The length of the CDR3 is 15 residues. The germline V gene encodes CDR1 MNHNY and CDR2 SVGAGI (reference sequence). The ends were cut back, 6 bases at V and 2 bases at J, with 16 bases in the middle. In DNA, the CDR3 is TGTGCCAGCAGCCTTTACAGGGTTGGGAACTATGGCTACACCTTC. Protein: CASSLYRVGNYGYTF.

The chain links TRBV9 to TRBJ2-7; D remains ambiguous. The CDR3 extends over 12 amino acids. Per the germline V gene, CDR1 is SGDLS and CDR2 is YYNGEE. V lost 3 bases and J lost 4, with 8 bases in between. The chain's CDR3 is CASSASQYEQYF. The CDR3, as DNA: TGTGCCAGCAGCGCTTCCCAATACGAGCAGTACTTC.

V and J are TRBV6-6 and TRBJ1-3; no clear D gene. The CDR3 is 14 amino acids. Per the germline V gene, CDR1 is MNHNY and CDR2 is SVGAGI (reference sequence). V lost 0 bases to trimming and J lost 3 bases, with 6 bases between them. The CDR3 nucleotides are TGTGCCAGCAGTTACTCGAAGGGTGGAAACACCATATATTTT. Translating it yields CASSYSKGGNTIYF.

The chain is built from TRBV6-5 and TRBJ1-2; D unclear. The CDR3 has 14 amino acids. The V end lost 4 bases, the J end lost 8 bases, and 17 bases lay between the germline ends. Germline V gene data show CDR1 as MNHEY and CDR2 as SVGAGI. CDR3 nucleotide sequence: TGTGCCAGCAGTTCCCTTAGTATTTCGGGGGGCTACACCTTC. Amino acid sequence: CASSSLSISGGYTF.